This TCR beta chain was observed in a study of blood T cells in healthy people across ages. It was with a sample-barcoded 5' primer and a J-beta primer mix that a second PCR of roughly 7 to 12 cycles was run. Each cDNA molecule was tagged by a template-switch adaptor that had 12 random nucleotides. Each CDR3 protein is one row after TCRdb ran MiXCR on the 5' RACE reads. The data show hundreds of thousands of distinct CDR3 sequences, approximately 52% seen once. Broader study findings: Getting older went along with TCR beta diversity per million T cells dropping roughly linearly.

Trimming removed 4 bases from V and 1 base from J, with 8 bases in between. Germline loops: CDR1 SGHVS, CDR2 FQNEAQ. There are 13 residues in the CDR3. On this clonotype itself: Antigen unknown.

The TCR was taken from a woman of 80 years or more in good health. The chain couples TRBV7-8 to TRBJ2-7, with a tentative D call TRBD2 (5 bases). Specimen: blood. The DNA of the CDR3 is TGTGCCAGCAGCTCCGGGGTGTCCTACGAGCAGTACTTC. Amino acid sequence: CASSSGVSYEQYF.